The 10 T cell receptor beta chains below were found in one sample sequenced in a study of human T cells and chemical hapten exposure. Indicated time point: healthy volunteer bleed at 2 weeks. Blood, whole and unfractionated, served as the source for total RNA extraction. MiXCR, run by TCRdb on the RACE reads, gives a single entry per CDR3 protein. The sample has about 130,000 distinct CDR3 sequences, approximately 10% seen once; the top ten hold around 2%. Material for sequencing was whole blood. The receptors derive from a male donor in good health. Some clones in this sample may be carry-over from other donors' samples.

There are a few counts of this clonotype. The V gene is TRBV19, the J gene TRBJ1-5, with D maybe TRBD1 (6 bases). Germline CDR1 reads LNHDA; CDR2 reads SQIVND (reference sequence). V lost 6 bases, J lost 0 bases, and 9 bases lay in between. The CDR3 is 14 residues long. DNA of the CDR3: TGTGCCAGTAGGGACAGTTATAGCAATCAGCCCCAGCATTTT. Its protein product is CASRDSYSNQPQHF.

This clonotype appeared a few times. The V call is TRBV29-1, the J call TRBJ1-3, with D perhaps matching TRBD1 (5 bases). Germline CDR1 SQVTM, CDR2 ANQGSEA. CDR3 length: 14 residues. V lost 3 bases and J lost 1, with 10 bases in between. The CDR3 DNA is TGCAGCGTTGATGGGGGGGTTTCTGGAAACACCATATATTTT. It is translated as CSVDGGVSGNTIYF.

The chain couples TRBV6-5 to TRBJ2-3; D gene uncertain. Trimming removed 0 bases from V and 2 bases from J, with 12 bases in between. From germline, CDR1 is MNHEY and CDR2 SVGAGI. This CDR3 is 16 amino acids long. This CDR3 reads CASSYSGRALTDTQYF. The CDR3 coding sequence is TGTGCCAGCAGTTACTCGGGCCGGGCTCTCACAGATACGCAGTATTTT.

In its sample, this clonotype was seen a few times. The rearrangement links TRBV6-6 to TRBJ1-5; 8 positions agree with TRBD1. This CDR3 has 17 amino acids. Losses at the gene ends were 2 bases for V and 0 bases for J; bases not matched to a gene: 6. Germline V gives CDR1 MNHNY, CDR2 SVGAGI (reference sequence). CDR3 in amino acids: CASSYVNRGDSNQPQHF. CDR3 nucleotide sequence: TGTGCCAGCAGTTACGTCAACAGGGGGGATAGCAATCAGCCCCAGCATTTT.

The chain combines TRBV10-3 with TRBJ2-7; D not certain. From germline, CDR1 is ENHRY and CDR2 SYGVKD. The germline V and J ends were trimmed by 3 bases and 3 bases, with 6 bases remaining between them. The CDR3 has 12 residues. Here the CDR3 reads CAISENSYEQYF. As DNA, the CDR3 is TGTGCCATCAGTGAAAACAGCTACGAGCAGTACTTC.

The rearrangement joins TRBV20-1 to TRBJ1-2; D is possibly TRBD1 (5 bases). Trimming left V 6 bases short and J 8 bases short, with 13 bases between. Germline CDR1 DFQATT, CDR2 SNEGSKA (reference sequence). The CDR3 covers 11 residues. CDR3 region: CSARTGGGYTF. CDR3 bases: TGCAGTGCACGAACGGGGGGAGGCTACACCTTC.

There are many counts of this clonotype. J is TRBJ2-7 and V is TRBV10-3; D ambiguous. This CDR3 contains 14 residues. CDR1 is ENHRY and CDR2 is SYGVKD in the germline V gene. Trimming left V 2 bases short and J 4 bases short, with 12 bases between. The CDR3 DNA is TGTGCCATCAGTGAGCCCCGGGCAGGATACGAGCAGTACTTC. It translates to CAISEPRAGYEQYF.

This clonotype was seen more than once but under ten times. The genes are TRBV27 and TRBJ2-7, with TRBD1 matching 9 bases. Looked up from germline, CDR1 is MNHEY and CDR2 is SMNVEV (reference sequence). This CDR3 comprises 14 residues. V shed 4 bases, J shed 6 bases, and the junction held 7 bases outside the gene matches. CDR3 sequence reads: CASSSGQGSVEQYF. CDR3 bases: TGTGCCAGCAGTTCCGGACAGGGGAGTGTCGAGCAGTACTTC.

The chain recombines TRBV19 with TRBJ1-2; D is undetermined. The germline V gene encodes CDR1 LNHDA and CDR2 SQIVND (reference sequence). Deletions cut 10 bases from V and 4 bases from J, with 16 bases between. The CDR3 has 13 residues. CDR3 amino acids: CAIRRVDGYGYTF. The CDR3 coding sequence is TGTGCCATCCGTCGAGTAGACGGCTATGGCTACACCTTC.

This clonotype was counted a few times. The V call is TRBV10-3, the J call TRBJ2-7; 11 nucleotides agree with TRBD2. CDR3 length equals 15 residues. V was pared by 5 bases and J by 2 bases, with 5 bases of the junction left unmatched. Germline V gene data show CDR1 as ENHRY and CDR2 as SYGVKD. The CDR3 sequence is CAISPLAGGTYEQYF. The CDR3 DNA sequence: TGTGCCATCAGTCCTTTAGCGGGAGGGACCTACGAGCAGTACTTC.